What follows are 23 T cell receptor beta chains derived from one specimen sequenced in a study of radiotherapy plus CTLA-4 blockade in lung cancer. Clones were sequenced by immunoSEQ multiplex PCR, and TCRdb holds only the in-frame ones, with some missing. The sample shows about 120,000 clones, about nine tenths of them seen only once. This specimen consisted of peripheral blood, obtained from a patient treated with radiotherapy plus ipilimumab. These receptors originate from a human donor with non-small cell lung cancer that progressed on radiotherapy plus ipilimumab.

J is TRBJ2-5 and V is TRBV29-1; 7 bases agree with TRBD2. After removal of 5 bases from V and 3 bases from J, the junction contained 3 bases not matched to a gene. The CDR3 covers 12 residues. Germline assignment: CDR1 SQVTM and CDR2 ANQGSEA. The CDR3 DNA follows: TGCAGCGTTTTGGGGGGGAAAGAGACCCAGTACTTC. It specifies CSVLGGKETQYF. Full variable domain (remainder filled in from reference TRBV29-1 and TRBJ2-5): SAVISQKPSRDICQRGTSLTIQCQVDSQVTMMFWYRQQPGQSLTLIATANQGSEATYESGFVIDKFPISRPNLTFSTLTVSNMSPEDSSIYLCSVLGGKETQYFGPGTRLLVL.

This chain links TRBV6-5 with TRBJ2-3; D is possibly TRBD1 or TRBD2 (6 bases each). Between the trimmed V and J ends, which lost 6 bases and 1 base, there was a span of 14 bases. CDR3 length: 15 amino acids. Germline assignment: CDR1 MNHEY and CDR2 SVGAGI. The CDR3 sequence: CASSPTGAGTDTQYF. CDR3 coding DNA: TGTGCCAGCAGCCCGACGGGGGCCGGCACAGATACGCAGTATTTT.

The chain employs TRBV6-6 and TRBJ1-1, with TRBD1 as a possible D gene (5 bases). The CDR3 sequence is 13 residues long. V was clipped by 8 bases and J by 4 bases, with 14 bases between them. Germline loops: CDR1 MNHNY, CDR2 SVGAGI (reference sequence). The CDR3 spells CASAQGFGTEAFF. In DNA, the CDR3 is TGTGCCAGCGCTCAGGGTTTCGGCACTGAAGCTTTCTTT.

This chain's CDR3 is CASSLTPGTSTDTQYF. The CDR3 coding sequence is TGTGCCAGCAGCTTAACCCCGGGGACTAGCACAGATACGCAGTATTTT. The rearrangement joins TRBV7-3 to TRBJ2-3, with TRBD2 as a possible D gene (6 bases). Germline values: CDR1 SGHTA, CDR2 FQGTGA. This CDR3 is 16 amino acids long. Trimming took off 0 bases at V and 0 bases at J, with 10 bases between the two ends.

The chain uses TRBV11-1 and TRBJ2-7; D gene unclear. This CDR3 spans 11 amino acids. Germline V gene lookup returns CDR1 SGHAT and CDR2 FQDESV (reference sequence). V dropped 5 bases and J dropped 7 bases, with 9 bases sitting between them. The CDR3 here is CASSGYLEQYF. The CDR3 DNA is TGTGCCAGCAGCGGGTACTTGGAGCAGTACTTC.

The chain uses TRBV7-9 and TRBJ2-7; D gene ambiguous. The germline V and J ends were trimmed by 4 bases and 1 base, with 8 bases remaining between them. CDR1 and CDR2 (germline): SEHNR, FQNEAQ (reference sequence). This CDR3 spans 13 amino acids. In DNA, the CDR3 is TGTGCCAGCAGCTCCCCAGTGTCCTACGAGCAGTACTTC. As protein: CASSSPVSYEQYF.

The chain has TRBV15 and TRBJ2-1; 11 nucleotides line up with TRBD2. J was trimmed by 5 bases and V by 0 bases; bases with no gene match: 3. This CDR3 comprises 16 residues. The germline V gene encodes CDR1 LNHNV and CDR2 YYDKDF (reference sequence). As DNA, the CDR3 is TGTGCCACCAGCAGAGATCGACTAGCGGGAAACAATGAGCAGTTCTTC. Translation gives CATSRDRLAGNNEQFF.

The DNA for the CDR3 is TGTGCCAGCAGACCAACTAGTACCAATGAGCAGTTCTTC. It codes for CASRPTSTNEQFF. The J gene is TRBJ2-1, the V gene TRBV2; a weak D match, TRBD2 (5 bases). Germline V CDR1 and CDR2: SNHLY, FYNNEI. V lost 6 bases and J 6 bases, leaving 12 bases between the germline ends. The CDR3 extends over 13 amino acids. The full variable domain, completed using reference TRBV2 and TRBJ2-1, is EPEVTQTPSHQVTQMGQEVILRCVPISNHLYFYWYRQILGQKVEFLVSFYNNEISEKSEIFDDQFSVERPDGSNFTLKIRSTKLEDSAMYFCASRPTSTNEQFFGPGTRLTVL.

The chain is built from TRBV6-1 and TRBJ1-3; tentative D call: TRBD1 (5 bases). This CDR3 is 14 amino acids long. V was clipped by 6 bases and J by 0 bases, with 9 bases between them. The germline CDR1 and CDR2 sequences are MNHNS and SASEGT. Here the CDR3 reads CASRPDISGNTIYF. In nucleotides, the CDR3 is TGTGCCAGCAGACCGGACATCTCTGGAAACACCATATATTTT.

J is TRBJ2-1 and V is TRBV6-1, with D possibly being TRBD2 (6 bases). Germline V gene data show CDR1 as MNHNS and CDR2 as SASEGT. Trimming stripped 3 bases from V and 5 bases from J, with 20 bases between. The CDR3 is 17 amino acids. In DNA form, the CDR3 reads TGTGCCAGCAGTGATCTCAGTCTAGCGCTTAAAAACAATGAGCAGTTCTTC. Protein product: CASSDLSLALKNNEQFF.

V and J are TRBV6-5 and TRBJ2-7; TRBD1 agrees at 7 bases. V lost 6 bases and J lost 2; bases outside the gene matches: 4. The CDR3 contains 13 residues. The germline gives CDR1 MNHEY, CDR2 SVGAGI. The CDR3, as DNA: TGTGCCAGCAGCTGGGACAGAACCTACGAGCAGTACTTC. Its protein product is CASSWDRTYEQYF.

The chain recombines TRBV5-6 with TRBJ2-2; D uncertain. The CDR3 sequence is 13 residues long. Trimming left V 1 base short and J 0 bases short, with 1 base between. In germline, CDR1 is SGHDT, CDR2 YYEEEE. CDR3 in amino acids: CASSLPNTGELFF. The CDR3 DNA reads TGTGCCAGCAGCTTGCCGAACACCGGGGAGCTGTTTTTT.

The V gene is TRBV9, the J gene TRBJ2-3; 11 positions match TRBD2. The CDR3 runs to 16 residues. The J segment lost 3 bases and the V segment lost 3 bases, leaving 6 bases of the junction unmatched. The germline gives CDR1 SGDLS, CDR2 YYNGEE. CDR3 nucleotide sequence: TGTGCCAGCAGCGACACTAGCGGGGGACCGACAGATACGCAGTATTTT. Translation gives CASSDTSGGPTDTQYF.

This chain links TRBV2 with TRBJ2-7; tentatively, D is TRBD1 (5 bases). The CDR3 totals 13 residues. The ends were cut back, 5 bases at V and 6 bases at J, with 14 bases in the middle. Germline V gene lookup returns CDR1 SNHLY and CDR2 FYNNEI. The CDR3: CASSYIERGEQYF. The CDR3 nucleotides are TGTGCCAGCAGTTACATCGAAAGGGGCGAGCAGTACTTC.

V is TRBV7-5 and J is TRBJ2-7; TRBD2, the D gene given by the table, was not confirmed from the DNA. TRBV7-5 represents a pseudogene. The CDR3 sequence is 17 residues long. The CDR3 DNA reads TGTGCCAGAAGCTCCTACCTAGCGGGAGGCCCCACCTACGAGCAGTACTTC. Residues: CARSSYLAGGPTYEQYF.

The V and J genes are TRBV27 and TRBJ2-3; no clear D. The germline gives CDR1 MNHEY, CDR2 SMNVEV (reference sequence). The CDR3 consists of 14 residues. Deletions cut 4 bases from V and 4 bases from J, with 12 bases between. As DNA, the CDR3 is TGTGCCAGCAGTTCCGTACCAGCCGCAGATACGCAGTATTTT. Amino acid sequence: CASSSVPAADTQYF.

V and J are TRBV10-2 and TRBJ2-3, with unresolved D. The CDR3 sequence is 16 residues long. Trimming took off 6 bases at V and 0 bases at J, with 16 bases between the two ends. Germline V gene sequence: CDR1 WSHSY, CDR2 SAAADI. The CDR3 is CASSEVLTTSTDTQYF. The CDR3 nucleotides are TGCGCCAGCAGCGAAGTGCTAACGACTAGCACAGATACGCAGTATTTT.

The chain links TRBV9 to TRBJ2-2; D might be TRBD1 (6 bases). V was trimmed by 4 bases and J by 1 base, leaving 11 bases between them. The CDR3 totals 15 residues. The germline gives CDR1 SGDLS, CDR2 YYNGEE. The CDR3 spells CASSKSGQNTGELFF. The CDR3 nucleotides are TGTGCCAGCAGCAAATCGGGACAGAACACCGGGGAGCTGTTTTTT.

The chain uses TRBV5-1 and TRBJ1-1; a weak D match, TRBD1 (5 bases). Germline V gene sequence: CDR1 SGHRS, CDR2 YFSETQ. Trimming pared 7 bases from V and 2 bases from J, leaving 15 bases between. The length of the CDR3 is 14 residues. Written as DNA, the CDR3 is TGCGCCAGCTCTATCGACAGCGCTAACACTGAAGCTTTCTTT. Amino acid sequence: CASSIDSANTEAFF.

The chain couples TRBV27 to TRBJ1-1, with D unresolved. V was trimmed by 3 bases and J by 1 base, leaving 6 bases between them. Germline CDR1 MNHEY, CDR2 SMNVEV (reference sequence). The CDR3 has 13 residues. The CDR3 DNA reads TGTGCCAGCAGTTTCTCACCGAACACTGAAGCTTTCTTT. It translates to CASSFSPNTEAFF.

This sequence joins TRBV28 and TRBJ1-1; TRBD1 agrees at 8 bases. Trimming cost V 6 bases and J 6 bases; bases outside gene matches: 12. This CDR3 has 15 residues. Germline lookup yields CDR1 MDHEN and CDR2 SYDVKM. DNA for the CDR3: TGTGCCAGCAGCCCCCCCGGGACAGGCCCTTCTGAAGCTTTCTTT. Protein sequence: CASSPPGTGPSEAFF.

The chain couples TRBV11-2 to TRBJ1-1; possible D gene TRBD1, 6 bases. CDR1 and CDR2 from the germline V gene are SGHAT and FQNNGV. The CDR3 runs to 15 residues. The V gene lost 7 bases and the J gene lost 6 bases, with 21 bases spanning the gap. This CDR3 is CASKVGGGLRAEAFF. CDR3 bases: TGTGCCAGCAAAGTGGGAGGGGGGCTCAGGGCTGAAGCTTTCTTT.

The rearrangement uses TRBV19 and TRBJ2-6; D possibly corresponds to TRBD2 (6 bases). In germline, CDR1 is LNHDA, CDR2 SQIVND (reference sequence). There are 18 residues in the CDR3. V was clipped by 4 bases and J by 0 bases, with 16 bases between them. The CDR3 region has the DNA TGTGCCAGTAGTAGTCACGGCGGGGCCCCCTCTGGGGCCAACGTCCTGACTTTC. Amino acids: CASSSHGGAPSGANVLTF.